This TCR beta chain derives from a study of blood T cell repertoires in COVID-19. Some clones are missing from TCRdb's copy, which holds only in-frame ones; the method was immunoSEQ multiplex PCR. The sample contains 120,000 to 150,000 clones, about 86% of which appear only once. The CDR3 covers 13 residues. V shed 6 bases and J 14 bases; nucleotides not matched to a gene: 8. Germline CDR1 and CDR2: MNHEY and SVGAGI. The clonotype was recovered from a woman in her thirties or forties with acute or convalescent COVID-19. Sample: peripheral blood. This chain uses TRBV6-5 with TRBJ2-1; 12 nucleotides align to TRBD2. The CDR3 here is CASRTGTSGPEFF. The CDR3 region has the DNA TGTGCCAGCAGAACGGGGACTAGCGGGCCCGAGTTCTTC.